This T cell receptor beta chain was documented in a study of T cell responses to AZD1222 COVID-19 vaccine. Study-wide findings and caveats: After two AZD1222 doses, spike-specific TCR breadth and depth rose versus day 0.

Concerning this clone itself: Antigen specificity is unknown.

The assay was immunoSEQ multiplex PCR, and TCRdb's table has in-frame clones only and misses some. The table shows 110,000 or so clones, with roughly nine tenths occurring only once. The V gene's germline CDR1 is SGDLS and CDR2 YYNGEE. This CDR3 has 13 amino acids. Trimming left V 0 bases short and J 3 bases short, with 4 bases between. The rearrangement joins TRBV9 to TRBJ2-1; D remains ambiguous. The sequence came from an adult in good health. This specimen consisted of peripheral blood, obtained on day 0 of AZD1222 vaccination. This CDR3 reads CASSVAVYNEQFF. The CDR3 DNA is TGTGCCAGCAGCGTAGCCGTCTACAATGAGCAGTTCTTC.